This is a list of T cell receptor beta chains from one sample in a study of blood T cell repertoires in COVID-19. The protocol was immunoSEQ multiplex PCR, while the TCRdb copy is restricted to in-frame clones and leaves out a portion. The table includes more than 200,000 clones, over 80% detected once. Input material: PBMCs or T cells enriched from blood (not recorded which). The receptors were gathered from a woman aged 25 to 39 who had been exposed to COVID-19. Both conserved end residues are part of each CDR3. A D gene is named only where the DNA matches it firmly. Clone sizes are given selectively: once, few, many, or a class where the clone is expanded.

.	TRBV28	TRBD1	TRBJ1-5	TGTGCCAGCAGTTCGTTGACAGGGGTCAATCAGCCCCAGCATTTT	CASSSLTGVNQPQHF
.	TRBV2	TRBD1	TRBJ2-2	TGTGCCAGCAGGACGGGACAGGGGATCGGGGAGCTGTTTTTT	CASRTGQGIGELFF
.	TRBV10-1	.	TRBJ2-7	TGCGCCAGCAGTAATCGCAGCTACGAGCAGTACTTC	CASSNRSYEQYF
once	TRBV18	.	TRBJ2-3	TGTGCCAGCTCACCGGGGCTAGGGACAGATACGCAGTATTTT	CASSPGLGTDTQYF
.	TRBV29-1	.	TRBJ1-2	TGCAGCGTTGCGAAGGGAGGCGGCTACACCTTC	CSVAKGGGYTF
.	TRBV10-2	.	TRBJ1-1	TGCGCCAGCAGTGAATTCGGCACTGAAGCTTTCTTT	CASSEFGTEAFF
.	TRBV15	.	TRBJ1-1	TGTGCCACCAGCAGAGCAATGGAGGGCACTGAAGCTTTCTTT	CATSRAMEGTEAFF
.	TRBV2	.	TRBJ1-4	TGTGCCAGCAGTGACCCGGTATCAACTAATGAAAAACTGTTTTTT	CASSDPVSTNEKLFF
.	TRBV4-1	.	TRBJ2-7	TGCGCCAGCGGCCGGGAGCTAGGGAACGAGCAGTACTTC	CASGRELGNEQYF
.	TRBV5-1	TRBD2	TRBJ2-3	TGCGCCAGCAGCTCCGGGACTAGCGGGCGAGATACGCAGTATTTT	CASSSGTSGRDTQYF
once	TRBV29-1	TRBD2	TRBJ2-7	TGCAGCGTTGTGGTAGCGGGTCGAGTAGGGGAGCAGTACTTC	CSVVVAGRVGEQYF
.	TRBV5-4	TRBD2	TRBJ2-1	TGTGCCAGCAAAGGGGACGCGGGGAGGGTCCCACATGAGCAGTTCTTC	CASKGDAGRVPHEQFF
.	TRBV30	.	TRBJ1-5	TGTGCCTGGAGTCCAACCCCGAGCCTGACCCAGCATTTT	CAWSPTPSLTQHF
.	TRBV20-1	.	TRBJ2-3	TGCAGTGCTAGTCCAGGGATCCTCACAGATACGCAGTATTTT	CSASPGILTDTQYF
.	TRBV2	.	TRBJ1-1	TGTGCCAGCAGTGAAGCGTTAGGGGGCACTGAAGCTTTCTTT	CASSEALGGTEAFF
.	TRBV28	.	TRBJ1-5	TGTGCCAGCAGTTTAGGTAGGGGCACCTTTAGCAATCAGCCCCAGCATTTT	CASSLGRGTFSNQPQHF
.	TRBV6-4	.	TRBJ1-5	TGTGCCAGCAGTTCGGAGGGAGGAGGCAATCAGCCCCAGCATTTT	CASSSEGGGNQPQHF
.	TRBV6-1	.	TRBJ2-3	TGTGCCAGCAGTGCGCTCGGGATCGAAGGGACAGATACGCAGTATTTT	CASSALGIEGTDTQYF
.	TRBV28	.	TRBJ1-5	TGTGCCAGCAGTGGTTCAGGTCATGGCAATCAGCCCCAGCATTTT	CASSGSGHGNQPQHF
.	TRBV6-1	.	TRBJ1-2	TGTGCCAGCAGTGAAGGCGGTCGGAGCTATGGCTACACCTTC	CASSEGGRSYGYTF
.	TRBV5-3	.	TRBJ1-2	TGTGCCAGAAGCTTGGACCGCTTAGAAGGCTACACCTTC	CARSLDRLEGYTF
.	TRBV12-3/TRBV12-4	TRBD1	TRBJ2-7	TGTGCCAGCAGTCGGACAGGGATCGGAGAGCAGTACTTC	CASSRTGIGEQYF
.	TRBV5-1	TRBD1	TRBJ2-1	TGCGCCAGCAGCGTCAAGCCGGGACAGTCCTACAATGAGCAGTTCTTC	CASSVKPGQSYNEQFF
.	TRBV10-2	TRBD1	TRBJ2-2	TGCGCCAGCAGCGAGCGTTCGGGACAGGGTCCGAACACCGGGGAGCTGTTTTTT	CASSERSGQGPNTGELFF
.	TRBV2	.	TRBJ2-1	TGTGCCAGCAGTGAATTTCCCCCCGGGACCTACAATGAGCAGTTCTTC	CASSEFPPGTYNEQFF
once	TRBV4-1	TRBD2	TRBJ2-7	TGCGCCAGCAGCCAGTGGACTAGCGGGACATACGAGCAGTACTTC	CASSQWTSGTYEQYF
.	TRBV30	TRBD1	TRBJ1-2	TGTGCCTGGAGTGAGCCGGGACAGGGGAACTATGGCTACACCTTC	CAWSEPGQGNYGYTF
.	TRBV6-1	.	TRBJ2-1	TGTGCCAGCAGTGAAGGAAGCGACTACAATGAGCAGTTCTTC	CASSEGSDYNEQFF
.	TRBV29-1	.	TRBJ1-6	TGCAGCGTGCGGAGCTCCTATAATTCACCCCTCCACTTT	CSVRSSYNSPLHF
.	TRBV9	.	TRBJ2-1	TGTGCCAGCAGCGTAGCTCCAGGAAAGGATGAGCAGTTCTTC	CASSVAPGKDEQFF
once	TRBV5-1	TRBD2	TRBJ2-1	TGCGCCAGCAGCTTGTTTAATAAAGCGGGAGAGTTAAATGAGCAGTTCTTC	CASSLFNKAGELNEQFF
once	TRBV9	TRBD2	TRBJ2-1	TGTGCCAGCAGCGCCGGGACTAGCGGGTACAATGAGCAGTTCTTC	CASSAGTSGYNEQFF
.	TRBV18	TRBD2	TRBJ2-7	TGTGCCAGCTCACATCCCTGGGGGACAGAAAGCGGGAGGCCCTACGAGCAGTACTTC	CASSHPWGTESGRPYEQYF
once	TRBV6-1	.	TRBJ1-5	TGTGCCAGCAGTGAAGCGCTTCAGTATCAGCCCCAGCATTTT	CASSEALQYQPQHF
.	TRBV28	TRBD2	TRBJ2-1	TGTGCCAGCAGTTCGGGACTAGCGGGCCTACAGGAGCAGTTCTTC	CASSSGLAGLQEQFF
.	TRBV30	TRBD2	TRBJ2-7	TGTGCCACTCGGGGGCTAGCGGGAGTCACCTACGAGCAGTACTTC	CATRGLAGVTYEQYF
.	TRBV5-1	TRBD1	TRBJ2-5	TGCGCCAGCAGCCCCGGGACAGGGGGCTTTGAGACCCAGTACTTC	CASSPGTGGFETQYF
.	TRBV29-1	TRBD2	TRBJ2-5	TGCAGCGCCTCAGCGGGAGGAGAAGAGACCCAGTACTTC	CSASAGGEETQYF
.	TRBV10-3	TRBD1	TRBJ1-2	TGTGCCATCAGTGAGTCGATGACAGGGGGGTATGGCTACACCTTC	CAISESMTGGYGYTF
.	TRBV18	.	TRBJ2-1	TGTGCCAGCTCACCACCTATCGGACAGAACTACAATGAGCAGTTCTTC	CASSPPIGQNYNEQFF
.	TRBV5-1	.	TRBJ2-1	TGCGCCAGCAGCTTGGGAAGCAGCGATGAGCAGTTCTTC	CASSLGSSDEQFF
.	TRBV5-1	.	TRBJ2-7	TGCGCCAGCAGCTTCGGACAGAGCGAGCAGTACTTC	CASSFGQSEQYF
once	TRBV9	TRBD2	TRBJ2-1	TGTGCCAGCAGCGTCGGCGGGAGGGCCGAGTCCAATGAGCAGTTCTTC	CASSVGGRAESNEQFF
.	TRBV6-5	.	TRBJ1-5	TGTGCCAGCAGTTCGGCCGGGAATGTTGTGCAGCCCCAGCATTTT	CASSSAGNVVQPQHF
.	TRBV19	TRBD2	TRBJ2-7	TGTGCCAGTAGTAGACTTCTAGCGGGTAGCTACGAGCAGTACTTC	CASSRLLAGSYEQYF
few	TRBV5-6	.	TRBJ2-6	TGTGCCAGCAGCTTGGGTGTCGGGGGCTCTGGGGCCAACGTCCTGACTTTC	CASSLGVGGSGANVLTF
.	TRBV5-1	TRBD1	TRBJ2-1	TGCGCCAGCAGCTACCGGGACCTCAGGGGGGAGCAGTTCTTC	CASSYRDLRGEQFF
.	TRBV4-1	.	TRBJ1-1	TGCGCCAGCAGCCAAGGATGGGACATGAACACTGAAGCTTTCTTT	CASSQGWDMNTEAFF
.	TRBV13	.	TRBJ2-7	TGTGCCAGCAGCTTCGTGAGTTCCAACGAGCAGTACTTC	CASSFVSSNEQYF
.	TRBV28	.	TRBJ1-2	TGTGCCAGCAGTATACCTACTCAGACAACCAACTATGGCTACACCTTC	CASSIPTQTTNYGYTF
.	TRBV19	TRBD1	TRBJ2-1	TGTGCCAGTAGTGTAGAGGGACAGGCGAACAATGAGCAGTTCTTC	CASSVEGQANNEQFF
.	TRBV18	TRBD1	TRBJ2-1	TGTGCCAGCTCACCAGCAGGACAGGGAGGCAATGAGCAGTTCTTC	CASSPAGQGGNEQFF
.	TRBV4-1	TRBD1	TRBJ1-2	TGCGCCAGCAGCCATTATCCGGACAGGGGTCTCCGCCTCCTTCATGGCTACACCTTC	CASSHYPDRGLRLLHGYTF
.	TRBV5-4	TRBD1	TRBJ1-2	TGTGCCAGCAGCCCCGGGACAGTGGGACGGGGTGGCTACACCTTC	CASSPGTVGRGGYTF
once	TRBV28	TRBD2	TRBJ2-1	TGTGCCAGCAGTATCACCCTAGCGGGAGAGCAGTTCTTC	CASSITLAGEQFF
.	TRBV4-1	.	TRBJ2-1	TGCGCCAGCAGCCAAGGTAGCTACAATGAGCAGTTCTTC	CASSQGSYNEQFF
.	TRBV5-1	.	TRBJ2-7	TGCGCCAGCAGCTTGGATGTAGCCCCCTACGAGCAGTACTTC	CASSLDVAPYEQYF
.	TRBV12-3/TRBV12-4	.	TRBJ1-3	TGTGCCAGCAGTTTAGGGGGAGTAGACACCATATATTTT	CASSLGGVDTIYF